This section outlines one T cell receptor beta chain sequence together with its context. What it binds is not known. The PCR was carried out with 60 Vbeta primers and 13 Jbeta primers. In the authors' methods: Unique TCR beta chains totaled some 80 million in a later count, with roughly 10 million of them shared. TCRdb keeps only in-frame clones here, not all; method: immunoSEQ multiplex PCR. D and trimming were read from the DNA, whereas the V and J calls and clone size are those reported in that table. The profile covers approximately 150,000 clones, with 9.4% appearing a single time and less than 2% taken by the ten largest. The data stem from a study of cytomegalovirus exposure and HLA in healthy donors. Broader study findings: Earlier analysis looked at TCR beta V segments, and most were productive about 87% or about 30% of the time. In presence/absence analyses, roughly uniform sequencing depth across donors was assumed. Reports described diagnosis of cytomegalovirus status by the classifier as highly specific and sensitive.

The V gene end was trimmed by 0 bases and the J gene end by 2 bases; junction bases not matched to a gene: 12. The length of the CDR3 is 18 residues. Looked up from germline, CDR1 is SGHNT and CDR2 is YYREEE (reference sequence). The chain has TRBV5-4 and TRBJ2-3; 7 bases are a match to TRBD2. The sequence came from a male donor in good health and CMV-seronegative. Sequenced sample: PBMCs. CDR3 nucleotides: TGTGCCAGCAGCTTGGCCGTGGGTAGCGGGCGACCCACAGATACGCAGTATTTT. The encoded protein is CASSLAVGSGRPTDTQYF. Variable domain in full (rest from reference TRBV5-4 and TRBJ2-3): ETGVTQSPTHLIKTRGQQVTLRCSSQSGHNTVSWYQQALGQGPQFIFQYYREEENGRGNFPPRFSGLQFPNYSSELNVNALELDDSALYLCASSLAVGSGRPTDTQYFGPGTRLTVL.